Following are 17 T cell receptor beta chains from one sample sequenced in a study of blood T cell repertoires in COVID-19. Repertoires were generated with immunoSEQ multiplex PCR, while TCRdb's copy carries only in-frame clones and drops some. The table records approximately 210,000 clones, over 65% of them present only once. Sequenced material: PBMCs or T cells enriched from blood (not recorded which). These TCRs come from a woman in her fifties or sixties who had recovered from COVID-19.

The CDR3 bases are TGTGCCAGCAGCTTAGCGCGAGGGAGCGGGGGGTACAATGAGCAGTTCTTC. This translates into CASSLARGSGGYNEQFF. This chain connects TRBV11-2 to TRBJ2-1, with TRBD2 identical over 9 bases. Trimming at V came to 1 base and at J to 4 bases, leaving 8 bases not matched to a gene. The CDR3 runs to 17 residues. CDR1 and CDR2 (germline): SGHAT, FQNNGV.

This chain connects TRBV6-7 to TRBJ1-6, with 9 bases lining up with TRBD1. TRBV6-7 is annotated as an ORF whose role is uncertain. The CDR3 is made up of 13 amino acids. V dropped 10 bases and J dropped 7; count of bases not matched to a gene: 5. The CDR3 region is CATSGTGNSPLHF. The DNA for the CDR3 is TGTGCCACCTCCGGGACAGGGAATTCACCCCTCCACTTT.

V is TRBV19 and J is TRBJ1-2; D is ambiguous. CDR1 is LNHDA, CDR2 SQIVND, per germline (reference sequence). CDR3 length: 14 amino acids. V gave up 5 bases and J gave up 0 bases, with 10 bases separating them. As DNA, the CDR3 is TGTGCCAGTAGTCCGAGGGTTGCTAACTATGGCTACACCTTC. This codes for CASSPRVANYGYTF.

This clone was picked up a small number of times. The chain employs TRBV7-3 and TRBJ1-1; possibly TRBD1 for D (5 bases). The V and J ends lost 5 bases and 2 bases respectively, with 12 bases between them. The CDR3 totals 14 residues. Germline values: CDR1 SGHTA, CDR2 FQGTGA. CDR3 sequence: CASSPHDRNTEAFF. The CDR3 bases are TGTGCCAGCAGCCCACATGACAGAAACACTGAAGCTTTCTTT.

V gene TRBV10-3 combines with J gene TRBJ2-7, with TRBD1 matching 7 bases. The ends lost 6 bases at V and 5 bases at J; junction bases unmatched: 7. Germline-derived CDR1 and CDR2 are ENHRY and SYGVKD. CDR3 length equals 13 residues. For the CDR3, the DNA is TGTGCCATCAGGATGACAGGGTCCCACGAGCAGTACTTC. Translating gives CAIRMTGSHEQYF.

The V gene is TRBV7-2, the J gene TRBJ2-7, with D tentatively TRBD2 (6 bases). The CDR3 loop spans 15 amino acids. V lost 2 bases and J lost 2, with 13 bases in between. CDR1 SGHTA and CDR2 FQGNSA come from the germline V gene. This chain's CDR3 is CASSLLPGAAYEQYF. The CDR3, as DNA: TGTGCCAGCAGCTTATTACCGGGAGCGGCCTACGAGCAGTACTTC.

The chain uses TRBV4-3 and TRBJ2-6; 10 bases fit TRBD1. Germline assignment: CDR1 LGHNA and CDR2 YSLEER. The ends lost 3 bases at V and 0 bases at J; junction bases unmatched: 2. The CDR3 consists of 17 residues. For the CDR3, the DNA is TGCGCCAGCAGCCAGGGACAGGGGCGCTCTGGGGCCAACGTCCTGACTTTC. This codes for CASSQGQGRSGANVLTF.

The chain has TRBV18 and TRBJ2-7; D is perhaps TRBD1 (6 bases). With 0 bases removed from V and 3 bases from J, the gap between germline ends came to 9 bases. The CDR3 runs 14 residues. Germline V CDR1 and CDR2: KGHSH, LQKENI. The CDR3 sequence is CASSPPQGGYEQYF. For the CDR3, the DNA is TGTGCCAGCTCACCACCGCAAGGGGGCTACGAGCAGTACTTC.

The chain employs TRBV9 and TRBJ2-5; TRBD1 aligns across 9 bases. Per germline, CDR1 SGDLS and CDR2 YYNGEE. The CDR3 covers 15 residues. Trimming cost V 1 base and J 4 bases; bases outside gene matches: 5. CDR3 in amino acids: CASSVRQGDRETQYF. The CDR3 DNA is TGTGCCAGCAGCGTACGACAGGGGGACCGAGAGACCCAGTACTTC.

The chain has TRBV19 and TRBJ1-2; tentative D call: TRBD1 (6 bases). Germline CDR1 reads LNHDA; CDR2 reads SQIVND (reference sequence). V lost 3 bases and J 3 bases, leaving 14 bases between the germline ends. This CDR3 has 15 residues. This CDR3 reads CASSIGQIGDYGYTF. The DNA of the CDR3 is TGTGCCAGTAGTATCGGACAGATTGGGGACTATGGCTACACCTTC.

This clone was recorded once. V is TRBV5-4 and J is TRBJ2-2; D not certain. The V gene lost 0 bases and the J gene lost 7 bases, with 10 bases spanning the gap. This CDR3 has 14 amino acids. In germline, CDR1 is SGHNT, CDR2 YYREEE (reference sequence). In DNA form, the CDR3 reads TGTGCCAGCAGCTTGGCGATCGTCGGCGGGGAGCTGTTTTTT. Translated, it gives CASSLAIVGGELFF.

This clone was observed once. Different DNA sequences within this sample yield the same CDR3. CDR3 region: CASSPAGGETQYF. The CDR3 nucleotides read TGTGCCAGCTCTCCCGCGGGGGGAGAGACCCAGTACTTC. This sequence joins TRBV18 and TRBJ2-5, with TRBD2 identical over 8 bases. CDR1 and CDR2 (germline): KGHSH, LQKENI. The CDR3 sequence is 13 residues long. With 6 bases clipped from V and 4 bases from J, the junction kept 4 bases outside the gene matches.

The CDR3 spells CASSHTLGQGPYGYTF. DNA for the CDR3: TGTGCCAGCAGCCACACGTTAGGACAGGGACCCTATGGCTACACCTTC. The chain couples TRBV7-2 to TRBJ1-2; 8 nucleotides match TRBD1. Germline CDR1 reads SGHTA; CDR2 reads FQGNSA. The CDR3 loop spans 16 amino acids. V trimming: 5 bases; J trimming: 4 bases; junction bases outside the gene matches: 12.

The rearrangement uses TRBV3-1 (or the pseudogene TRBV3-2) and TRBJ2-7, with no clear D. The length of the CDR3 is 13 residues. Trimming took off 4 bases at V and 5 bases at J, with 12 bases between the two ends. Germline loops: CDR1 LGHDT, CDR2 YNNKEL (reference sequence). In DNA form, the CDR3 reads TGTGCCAGCAGCCGGTTCTACGTCGACGAGCAGTACTTC. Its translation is CASSRFYVDEQYF.

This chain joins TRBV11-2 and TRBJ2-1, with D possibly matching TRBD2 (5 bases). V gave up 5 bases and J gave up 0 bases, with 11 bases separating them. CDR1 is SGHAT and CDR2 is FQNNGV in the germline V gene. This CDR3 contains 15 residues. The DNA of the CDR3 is TGTGCCAGCAGCCCGATGAGCGGCTCCTACAATGAGCAGTTCTTC. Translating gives CASSPMSGSYNEQFF. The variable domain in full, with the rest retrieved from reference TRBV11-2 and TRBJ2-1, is EAGVAQSPRYKIIEKRQSVAFWCNPISGHATLYWYQQILGQGPKLLIQFQNNGVVDDSQLPKDRFSAERLKGVDSTLKIQPAKLEDSAVYLCASSPMSGSYNEQFFGPGTRLTVL.

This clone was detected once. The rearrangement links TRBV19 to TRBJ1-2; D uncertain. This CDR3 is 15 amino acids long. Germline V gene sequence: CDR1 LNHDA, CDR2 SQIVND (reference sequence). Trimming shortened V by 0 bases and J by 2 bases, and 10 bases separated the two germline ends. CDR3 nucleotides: TGTGCCAGTAGTATAGACCGGACTGGAAACTATGGCTACACCTTC. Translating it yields CASSIDRTGNYGYTF.

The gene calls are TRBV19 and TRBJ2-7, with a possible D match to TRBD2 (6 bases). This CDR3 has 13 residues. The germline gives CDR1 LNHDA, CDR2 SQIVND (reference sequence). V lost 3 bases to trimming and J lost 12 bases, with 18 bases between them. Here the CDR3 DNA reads TGTGCCAGTAGTATCGGGGGAAATACAGCCGTGTACTTC. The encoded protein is CASSIGGNTAVYF.